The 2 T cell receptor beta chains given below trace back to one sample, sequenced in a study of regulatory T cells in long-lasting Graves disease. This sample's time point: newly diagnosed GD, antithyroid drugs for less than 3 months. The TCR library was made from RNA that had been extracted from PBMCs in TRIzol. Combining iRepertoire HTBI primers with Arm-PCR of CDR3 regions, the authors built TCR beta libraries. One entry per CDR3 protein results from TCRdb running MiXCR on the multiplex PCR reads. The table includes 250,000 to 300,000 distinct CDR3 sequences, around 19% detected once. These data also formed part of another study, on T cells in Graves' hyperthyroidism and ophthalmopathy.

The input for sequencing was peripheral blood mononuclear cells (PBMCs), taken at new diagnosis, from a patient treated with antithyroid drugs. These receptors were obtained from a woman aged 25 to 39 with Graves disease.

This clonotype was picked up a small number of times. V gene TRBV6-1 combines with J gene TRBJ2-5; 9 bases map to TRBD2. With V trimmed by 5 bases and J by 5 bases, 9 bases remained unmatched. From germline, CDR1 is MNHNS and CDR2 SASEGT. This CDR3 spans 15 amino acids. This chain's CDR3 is CASSIVAGAGETQYF. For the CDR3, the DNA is TGTGCCAGCAGTATCGTAGCGGGGGCGGGGGAGACCCAGTACTTC.

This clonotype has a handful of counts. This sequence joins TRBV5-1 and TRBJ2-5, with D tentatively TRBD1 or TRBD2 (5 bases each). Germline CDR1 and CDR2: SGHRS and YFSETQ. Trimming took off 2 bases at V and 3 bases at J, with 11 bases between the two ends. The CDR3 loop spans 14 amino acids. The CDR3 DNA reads TGCGCCAGCAGCTTTGGGCAGGGAGAAGAGACCCAGTACTTC. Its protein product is CASSFGQGEETQYF.